Shown below are 8 T cell receptor beta chains from a single sample sequenced in a study of blood T cell repertoires in COVID-19. The method was immunoSEQ multiplex PCR; TCRdb's version includes in-frame clones alone and lacks a portion of them. The data hold under 200,000 clones, with approximately 89% observed a single time. The sequencing input was peripheral blood. These receptors all stem from an older man with acute or convalescent COVID-19.

The rearrangement joins TRBV7-2 to TRBJ2-1, with 7 bases matching TRBD2. The CDR3 has 16 amino acids. Trimming took 7 bases from V and 3 from J; bases not matched to a gene: 12. Per the germline V gene, CDR1 is SGHTA and CDR2 is FQGNSA. In nucleotides, the CDR3 is TGTGCCAGCACCGAACTGGCGGGAGCGGGCTACAATGAGCAGTTCTTC. Protein sequence: CASTELAGAGYNEQFF.

The rearrangement uses TRBV19 and TRBJ1-1, with D tentatively TRBD1 (6 bases). The CDR3 is 13 amino acids. Germline V gene sequence: CDR1 LNHDA, CDR2 SQIVND (reference sequence). V lost 3 bases, J lost 6 bases, and 11 bases lay in between. The CDR3 spells CASSISWTAEAFF. CDR3 bases: TGTGCCAGTAGTATTTCTTGGACAGCTGAAGCTTTCTTT.

This chain joins TRBV7-9 and TRBJ1-5; a possible D gene is TRBD1 (6 bases). V lost 3 bases, J lost 5 bases, and 11 bases lay in between. Germline V CDR1 and CDR2: SEHNR, FQNEAQ (reference sequence). The CDR3 is 14 residues long. CDR3 sequence reads: CASSFQTGDQPQHF. In DNA, the CDR3 is TGTGCCAGCAGCTTTCAGACAGGAGATCAGCCCCAGCATTTT. The complete variable domain, with remaining parts taken from reference TRBV7-9 and TRBJ1-5, reads DTGVSQNPRHKITKRGQNVTFRCDPISEHNRLYWYRQTLGQGPEFLTYFQNEAQLEKSRLLSDRFSAERPKGSFSTLEIQRTEQGDSAMYLCASSFQTGDQPQHFGDGTRLSIL.

V and J are TRBV6-5 and TRBJ2-7; D may be TRBD1 (5 bases). The CDR3 totals 15 residues. Germline assignment: CDR1 MNHEY and CDR2 SVGAGI. Trimming stripped 4 bases from V and 2 bases from J, with 15 bases between. This CDR3 reads CASSSDRYRTYEQYF. The DNA of the CDR3 is TGTGCCAGCAGTTCCGACAGATATAGAACCTACGAGCAGTACTTC.

In the case of this clone: Other DNA variants within this sample encode the same CDR3. The chain uses TRBV19 and TRBJ2-5; TRBD2 aligns across 10 bases. J lost 4 bases, V lost 6 bases, and 2 bases had no gene match. Looked up from germline, CDR1 is LNHDA and CDR2 is SQIVND (reference sequence). The CDR3 length is 13 residues. The CDR3 sequence: CASSRLAGETQYF. In DNA, the CDR3 is TGTGCCAGTAGCCGACTAGCGGGAGAGACCCAGTACTTC.

The chain is built from TRBV9 and TRBJ1-6, with 10 nucleotides matching TRBD1. V was clipped by 4 bases and J by 2 bases; unmatched bases: 6. The CDR3 has 17 residues. Germline V gene lookup returns CDR1 SGDLS and CDR2 YYNGEE. CDR3 loop: CASSQGQGSPYNSPLHF. CDR3 DNA sequence: TGTGCCAGCAGCCAGGGACAGGGGAGCCCCTATAATTCACCCCTCCACTTT. The variable domain in full, with the rest retrieved from reference TRBV9 and TRBJ1-6, is DSGVTQTPKHLITATGQRVTLRCSPRSGDLSVYWYQQSLDQGLQFLIQYYNGEERAKGNILERFSAQQFPDLHSELNLSSLELGDSALYFCASSQGQGSPYNSPLHFGNGTRLTVT.

This clone showed up just once. The chain carries TRBV3-1 (or the pseudogene TRBV3-2) and TRBJ2-5; a weak D match, TRBD1 (5 bases). Germline CDR1 LGHDT, CDR2 YNNKEL (reference sequence). The CDR3 runs 18 residues. Trimming shortened V by 0 bases and J by 5 bases, and 22 bases separated the two germline ends. The CDR3 loop is CASSQEDFARVREETQYF. In DNA, the CDR3 is TGTGCCAGCAGCCAAGAGGATTTTGCCAGGGTTCGCGAGGAGACCCAGTACTTC.

V and J are TRBV6-5 and TRBJ1-6; tentatively, D is TRBD1 (5 bases). The V and J ends lost 7 bases and 9 bases respectively, with 16 bases between them. From germline, CDR1 is MNHEY and CDR2 SVGAGI. There are 14 residues in the CDR3. The CDR3 DNA reads TGTGCCAGCACTATGGACAACGCCGGTTCACCCCTCCACTTT. Translating it yields CASTMDNAGSPLHF.